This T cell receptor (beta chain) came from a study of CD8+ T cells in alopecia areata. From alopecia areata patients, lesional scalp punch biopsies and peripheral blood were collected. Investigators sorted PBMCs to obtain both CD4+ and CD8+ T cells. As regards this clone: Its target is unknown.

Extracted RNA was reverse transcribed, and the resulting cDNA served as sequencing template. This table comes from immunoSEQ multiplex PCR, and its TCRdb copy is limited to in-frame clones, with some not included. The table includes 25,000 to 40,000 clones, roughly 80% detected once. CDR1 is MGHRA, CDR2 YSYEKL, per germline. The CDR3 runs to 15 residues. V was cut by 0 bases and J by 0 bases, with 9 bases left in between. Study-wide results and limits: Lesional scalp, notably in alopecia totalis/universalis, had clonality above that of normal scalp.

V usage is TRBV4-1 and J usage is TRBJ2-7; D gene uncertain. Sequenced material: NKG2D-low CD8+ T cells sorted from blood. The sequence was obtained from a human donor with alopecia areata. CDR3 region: CASSQELRSSYEQYF. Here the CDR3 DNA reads TGCGCCAGCAGCCAAGAGCTCCGGAGCTCCTACGAGCAGTACTTC.